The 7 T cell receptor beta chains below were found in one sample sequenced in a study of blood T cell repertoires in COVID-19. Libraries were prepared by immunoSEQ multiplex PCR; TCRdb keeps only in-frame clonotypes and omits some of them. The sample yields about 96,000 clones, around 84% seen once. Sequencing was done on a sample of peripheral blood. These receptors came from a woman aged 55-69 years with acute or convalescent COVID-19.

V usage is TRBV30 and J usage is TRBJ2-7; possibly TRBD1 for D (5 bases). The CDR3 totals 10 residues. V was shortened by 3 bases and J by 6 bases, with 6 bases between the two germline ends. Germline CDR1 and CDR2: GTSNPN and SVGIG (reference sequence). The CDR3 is CAWRDTEQYF. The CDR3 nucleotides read TGTGCCTGGAGGGACACCGAGCAGTACTTC.

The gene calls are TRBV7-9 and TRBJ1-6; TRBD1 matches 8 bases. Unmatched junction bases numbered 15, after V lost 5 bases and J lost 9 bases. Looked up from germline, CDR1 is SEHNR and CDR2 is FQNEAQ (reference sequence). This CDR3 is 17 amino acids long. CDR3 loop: CASSPDIYRGTLSPLHF. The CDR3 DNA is TGTGCCAGCAGCCCAGACATTTACAGGGGGACTCTTTCACCCCTCCACTTT.

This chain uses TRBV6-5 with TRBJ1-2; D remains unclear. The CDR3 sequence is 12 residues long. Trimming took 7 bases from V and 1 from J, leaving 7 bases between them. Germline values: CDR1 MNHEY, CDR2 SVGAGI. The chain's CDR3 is CASTGSNYGYTF. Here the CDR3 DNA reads TGTGCCAGCACGGGAAGTAACTATGGCTACACCTTC.

The CDR3 DNA is TGTGCCAGCAGCGGTGCGGGGGGCGGCTACGAGCAGTACTTC. It yields the protein CASSGAGGGYEQYF. The chain recombines TRBV9 with TRBJ2-7, with 8 bases matching TRBD2. In germline, CDR1 is SGDLS, CDR2 YYNGEE. The CDR3 totals 14 residues. The trim removed 3 bases at V and 3 bases at J, leaving 5 bases unmatched.

This CDR3 reads CASSGFSKGNTGELFF. In DNA form, the CDR3 reads TGTGCCAGTTCAGGGTTCTCTAAGGGGAACACCGGGGAGCTGTTTTTT. V usage is TRBV19 and J usage is TRBJ2-2; tentatively, D is TRBD1 (5 bases). The CDR3 has 16 residues. Per the germline V gene, CDR1 is LNHDA and CDR2 is SQIVND (reference sequence). The V end was cut by 8 bases, the J end by 1 base, with 17 bases between.

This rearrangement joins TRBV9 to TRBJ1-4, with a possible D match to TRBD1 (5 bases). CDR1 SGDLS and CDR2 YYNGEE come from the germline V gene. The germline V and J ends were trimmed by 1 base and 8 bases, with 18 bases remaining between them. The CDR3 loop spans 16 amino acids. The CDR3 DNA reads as TGTGCCAGCAGCGTAATGCCCTCGTCCGGGGGGGAAAAACTGTTTTTT. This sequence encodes CASSVMPSSGGEKLFF. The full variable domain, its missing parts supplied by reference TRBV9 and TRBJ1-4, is DSGVTQTPKHLITATGQRVTLRCSPRSGDLSVYWYQQSLDQGLQFLIQYYNGEERAKGNILERFSAQQFPDLHSELNLSSLELGDSALYFCASSVMPSSGGEKLFFGSGTQLSVL.

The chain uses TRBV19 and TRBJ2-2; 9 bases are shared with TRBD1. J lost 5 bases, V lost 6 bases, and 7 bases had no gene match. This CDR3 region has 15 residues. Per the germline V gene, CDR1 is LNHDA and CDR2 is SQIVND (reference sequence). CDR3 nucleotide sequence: TGTGCCAGTAGCAGGACAGGGGTGGATACCGGGGAGCTGTTTTTT. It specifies CASSRTGVDTGELFF. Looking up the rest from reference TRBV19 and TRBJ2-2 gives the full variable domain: DGGITQSPKYLFRKEGQNVTLSCEQNLNHDAMYWYRQDPGQGLRLIYYSQIVNDFQKGDIAEGYSVSREKKESFPLTVTSAQKNPTAFYLCASSRTGVDTGELFFGEGSRLTVL.